Below, one TCR beta chain is given with its context. This sample is drawn from a study of T cells in localized non-small cell lung cancer. The germline V gene has CDR1 MDHEN and CDR2 SYDVKM. Losses at the gene ends were 5 bases for V and 4 bases for J; bases not matched to a gene: 11. CDR3 size: 15 residues. Some clones are missing from TCRdb's copy, which holds only in-frame ones; the method was immunoSEQ multiplex PCR. The sample has some 22,000 clones, over 75% seen once. The receptor's source is a male donor aged 60 or over with stage I squamous cell lung carcinoma. The chain employs TRBV28 and TRBJ2-7, with 7 bases lining up with TRBD1. The starting material was peripheral blood, obtained before any cancer treatment. For the CDR3, the DNA is TGTGCCAGCAGTGCCAGTACAGGGGCTAGTTACGAGCAGTACTTC. Protein product: CASSASTGASYEQYF.